The 9 T cell receptor beta chains listed next were all sequenced from one sample in a study of OX40 agonist ivuxolimab in advanced cancers. This table comes from immunoSEQ multiplex PCR, and its TCRdb copy is limited to in-frame clones, with some not included. The table includes 20,000 to 25,000 clones, roughly 84% detected once. The material sequenced was CD4+ or CD8+ T cells sorted from blood, taken in a trial of the OX40 agonist ivuxolimab. Receptors were obtained from an adult with an advanced solid tumor such as melanoma, head and neck, liver or kidney cancer.

Here the CDR3 DNA reads TGTGCCAGCAGCCCGTTACTCAATTCTTGGGGGGCGGGTGAAAAACTGTTTTTT. Its protein product is CASSPLLNSWGAGEKLFF. The rearrangement links TRBV7-9 to TRBJ1-4; possibly TRBD1 for D (6 bases). The germline V and J ends were trimmed by 5 bases and 7 bases, with 26 bases remaining between them. Germline CDR1 is SEHNR and CDR2 is FQNEAQ (reference sequence). The CDR3 sequence is 18 residues long.

The rearrangement uses TRBV9 and TRBJ2-3, with 9 bases lining up with TRBD2. The CDR3 loop spans 15 amino acids. The junction had 6 bases not matched to a gene; V was cut back by 5 bases and J by 2 bases. CDR1 and CDR2 (germline): SGDLS, YYNGEE. This CDR3 is CASRAGTSFTDTQYF. The DNA for the CDR3 is TGTGCCAGCAGAGCCGGGACTAGCTTCACAGATACGCAGTATTTT.

The chain is built from TRBV13 and TRBJ1-1, with a weak D call TRBD1 (6 bases). Germline CDR1 and CDR2: PRHDT and FYEKMQ (reference sequence). The CDR3 runs 14 residues. Deletions cut 6 bases from V and 6 bases from J, with 17 bases between. CDR3 loop: CASRMSGAGSEAFF. The CDR3 DNA sequence: TGTGCCAGCAGAATGTCGGGGGCCGGCTCTGAAGCTTTCTTT.

This chain links TRBV7-9 with TRBJ2-5; D may correspond to TRBD1 or TRBD2 (5 bases each). The germline gives CDR1 SEHNR, CDR2 FQNEAQ (reference sequence). V was trimmed by 1 base and J by 0 bases, leaving 12 bases between them. This CDR3 spans 16 amino acids. CDR3 in amino acids: CASSLEGTKYQETQYF. CDR3 sequence (DNA): TGTGCCAGCAGCTTAGAAGGGACGAAGTACCAAGAGACCCAGTACTTC. Supplemented by reference TRBV7-9 and TRBJ2-5, the full variable domain reads DTGVSQNPRHKITKRGQNVTFRCDPISEHNRLYWYRQTLGQGPEFLTYFQNEAQLEKSRLLSDRFSAERPKGSFSTLEIQRTEQGDSAMYLCASSLEGTKYQETQYFGPGTRLLVL.

This rearrangement joins TRBV30 to TRBJ2-7; D perhaps matches TRBD1 (6 bases). Germline CDR1 reads GTSNPN; CDR2 reads SVGIG (reference sequence). CDR3 length: 15 amino acids. The V end lost 4 bases, the J end lost 0 bases, and 16 bases lay between the germline ends. The CDR3 sequence: CAWMGAGSFSYEQYF. The CDR3 DNA sequence: TGTGCCTGGATGGGGGCCGGCAGCTTCTCCTACGAGCAGTACTTC. Based on the CDR3 plus reference TRBV30 and TRBJ2-7, the full variable domain is SQTIHQWPATLVQPVGSPLSLECTVEGTSNPNLYWYRQAAGRGLQLLFYSVGIGQISSEVPQNLSASRPQDRQFILSSKKLLLSDSGFYLCAWMGAGSFSYEQYFGPGTRLTVT.

This clone has just a few counts. The gene calls are TRBV29-1 and TRBJ2-1; tentatively, D is TRBD1 or TRBD2 (5 bases each). V gave up 0 bases and J gave up 9 bases, with 9 bases separating them. This CDR3 spans 12 amino acids. The germline V gene encodes CDR1 SQVTM and CDR2 ANQGSEA. CDR3 residues: CSVEEVGTEQFF. DNA of the CDR3: TGCAGCGTTGAAGAGGTGGGGACTGAGCAGTTCTTC.

V and J are TRBV6-4 and TRBJ2-3; 7 bases agree with TRBD2. With 5 bases clipped from V and 0 bases from J, the junction kept 11 bases outside the gene matches. Germline V gene sequence: CDR1 MRHNA, CDR2 SNTAGT. This CDR3 comprises 17 residues. As DNA, the CDR3 is TGTGCCAGCAGTCCCACCCTAGGACTAGTTAGCACAGATACGCAGTATTTT. It specifies CASSPTLGLVSTDTQYF.

The chain uses TRBV10-1 and TRBJ2-5, with D uncertain. Looked up from germline, CDR1 is WNHNN and CDR2 is SYGVQD (reference sequence). The CDR3 loop spans 14 amino acids. V lost 0 bases and J lost 7, with 12 bases in between. The CDR3: CASSESGSSGTQYF. The CDR3 DNA follows: TGCGCCAGCAGTGAGTCAGGAAGTTCGGGGACCCAGTACTTC.

CDR3 in DNA: TGTGCCATCAAGGGACTAGCGGGACCCGAGCAGTACTTC. Translated: CAIKGLAGPEQYF. This rearrangement joins TRBV10-3 to TRBJ2-7; TRBD2 matches 13 bases. V was pared by 7 bases and J by 6 bases, with 3 bases of the junction left unmatched. Germline CDR1 and CDR2: ENHRY and SYGVKD. The CDR3 is 13 residues long.